These 25 T cell receptor beta chains share one sample of origin, sequenced in a study of OX40 agonist ivuxolimab in advanced cancers. Library preparation was by the immunoSEQ multiplex PCR assay. The source is immuneACCESS, and TCRdb retained only in-frame sequences with V and J called. Part of the clones is not carried over; for the studies checked, unresolved V genes explain less than half of this, and the remainder is unexplained. This sample lists tens of thousands of clones; roughly 90% were detected once. The ten biggest clones cover approximately 26% of the sample. The specimen comprised CD4+ or CD8+ T cells sorted from blood, sampled in a trial of the OX40 agonist ivuxolimab. These receptor sequences come from an adult with an advanced solid tumor such as melanoma, head and neck, liver or kidney cancer.

The CDR3 protein is CASSLVVATNEKLFF. In DNA form, the CDR3 reads TGTGCCAGCAGCTTAGTGGTAGCAACTAATGAAAAACTGTTTTTT. V usage is TRBV7-2 and J usage is TRBJ1-4; no reliable D call. V was clipped by 1 base and J by 0 bases, with 6 bases between them. The CDR3 has 15 amino acids. From germline, CDR1 is SGHTA and CDR2 FQGNSA.

The rearrangement joins TRBV6-5 to TRBJ2-7; 10 nucleotides match TRBD1. Germline V gives CDR1 MNHEY, CDR2 SVGAGI. Losses at the gene ends were 6 bases for V and 5 bases for J; bases not matched to a gene: 10. The CDR3 is 15 residues long. CDR3 bases: TGTGCCAGCAGCCCAAGGACAGGGGGAGGAGACGAGCAGTACTTC. It is translated as CASSPRTGGGDEQYF.

The chain uses TRBV9 and TRBJ2-7, with 8 nucleotides matching TRBD1. The CDR3 runs 16 residues. V was pared by 3 bases and J by 2 bases, with 10 bases of the junction left unmatched. The V gene's germline CDR1 is SGDLS and CDR2 YYNGEE. The CDR3 DNA reads as TGTGCCAGCAGCGCCCACCGGGACAGGCCTACCTACGAGCAGTACTTC. Its protein is CASSAHRDRPTYEQYF.

CDR3 region: CATSSQPAASTEAFF. DNA of the CDR3: TGTGCCACCAGCAGCCAGCCCGCCGCCAGCACTGAAGCTTTCTTT. The chain carries TRBV15 and TRBJ1-1; D ambiguous. Germline loops: CDR1 LNHNV, CDR2 YYDKDF (reference sequence). This CDR3 contains 15 residues. Between the trimmed V and J ends, which lost 3 bases and 4 bases, there was a span of 15 bases.

This chain connects TRBV19 to TRBJ2-7, with TRBD2 matching over 10 bases. V was pared by 3 bases and J by 3 bases, with 2 bases of the junction left unmatched. Looked up from germline, CDR1 is LNHDA and CDR2 is SQIVND (reference sequence). The CDR3 runs 14 residues. CDR3 protein: CASSMSSGGYEQYF. The CDR3 DNA reads TGTGCCAGTAGTATGTCTAGCGGGGGCTACGAGCAGTACTTC.

CDR3 sequence (DNA): TGTGCCAGCAGGTTGTGGACAGGGATCCATGGCTACACCTTC. It specifies CASRLWTGIHGYTF. The rearrangement links TRBV6-5 to TRBJ1-2; TRBD1 aligns across 8 bases. The CDR3 contains 14 residues. Germline values: CDR1 MNHEY, CDR2 SVGAGI. V lost 6 bases, J lost 6 bases, and 9 bases stayed unmatched.

The chain couples TRBV28 to TRBJ1-1; D is possibly TRBD1 (5 bases). Germline lookup yields CDR1 MDHEN and CDR2 SYDVKM. The V and J ends lost 10 bases and 1 base respectively, with 16 bases between them. The CDR3 extends over 14 amino acids. The CDR3 here is CATTPGFGNTEAFF. The CDR3 DNA is TGTGCCACAACCCCAGGGTTTGGGAACACTGAAGCTTTCTTT. The full variable domain, rest sourced from reference TRBV28 and TRBJ1-1, is DVKVTQSSRYLVKRTGEKVFLECVQDMDHENMFWYRQDPGLGLRLIYFSYDVKMKEKGDIPEGYSVSREKKERFSLILESASTNQTSMYLCATTPGFGNTEAFFGQGTRLTVV.

This clone was observed once. The rearrangement joins TRBV29-1 to TRBJ2-3; D possibly uses TRBD1 or TRBD2 (5 bases each). V lost 5 bases and J lost 1, with 10 bases in between. Per the germline V gene, CDR1 is SQVTM and CDR2 is ANQGSEA. The length of the CDR3 is 13 residues. DNA for the CDR3: TGCAGCGTTACCGGGACCCGCACAGATACGCAGTATTTT. Its translation: CSVTGTRTDTQYF.

The chain uses TRBV6-5 and TRBJ2-7, with unresolved D. There are 14 residues in the CDR3. The V gene lost 7 bases and the J gene lost 2 bases, with 15 bases spanning the gap. CDR1 MNHEY and CDR2 SVGAGI come from the germline V gene. The CDR3 here is CASKRIGMAYEQYF. The DNA of the CDR3 is TGTGCCAGCAAGAGAATAGGGATGGCCTACGAGCAGTACTTC.

The rearrangement links TRBV5-6 to TRBJ2-7; D remains unclear. The germline V gene encodes CDR1 SGHDT and CDR2 YYEEEE. The CDR3 covers 16 residues. The V end was cut by 1 base, the J end by 0 bases, with 14 bases between. The CDR3 protein is CASSLTPESSSYEQYF. DNA for the CDR3: TGTGCCAGCAGCTTGACTCCGGAGAGTAGCTCCTACGAGCAGTACTTC.

The chain combines TRBV30 with TRBJ2-1; the match to TRBD1 covers 10 bases. The J segment lost 4 bases and the V segment lost 2 bases, leaving 2 bases of the junction unmatched. The CDR3 is 14 amino acids. Germline CDR1 GTSNPN, CDR2 SVGIG (reference sequence). Here the CDR3 DNA reads TGTGCCTGGAGTTGGGACAGGGGATACAATGAGCAGTTCTTC. Translated, it gives CAWSWDRGYNEQFF.

This rearrangement joins TRBV13 to TRBJ1-2; D is undetermined. This CDR3 is 12 amino acids long. V lost 0 bases and J 10 bases, leaving 9 bases between the germline ends. Germline loops: CDR1 PRHDT, CDR2 FYEKMQ (reference sequence). CDR3 amino acids: CASSLGQGPYTF. The CDR3 DNA sequence: TGTGCCAGCAGCTTAGGCCAAGGGCCCTACACCTTC.

About this clone: Germline and junction disagree at one end, which may indicate a read error. The chain carries TRBV5-1 and TRBJ2-5, with D possibly TRBD1 on 6 matching bases. The CDR3 runs 13 residues. The V gene's germline CDR1 is SGHRS and CDR2 YFSETQ. This CDR3 is CASRLGAGETQYF. In DNA, the CDR3 is TGCGCCAGCAGGTTGGGGGCCGGGGAGACCCAGTACTTC.

V and J are TRBV6-1 and TRBJ1-5; D unresolved. The V gene's germline CDR1 is MNHNS and CDR2 SASEGT. V lost 1 base, J lost 4 bases, and 8 bases lay in between. The CDR3 has 14 residues. The CDR3 is CASSEGSENQPQHF. In nucleotides, the CDR3 is TGTGCCAGCAGTGAAGGGTCAGAAAATCAGCCCCAGCATTTT.

The J gene is TRBJ2-3, the V gene TRBV28; 13 bases are shared with TRBD2. Germline values: CDR1 MDHEN, CDR2 SYDVKM. V dropped 5 bases and J dropped 6; count of bases not matched to a gene: 5. This CDR3 has 15 amino acids. The CDR3 region has the DNA TGTGCCAGCAGTCGAGGACTAGCGGGGGCGGATACGCAGTATTTT. It is translated as CASSRGLAGADTQYF.

This clone was observed a single time. This sequence joins TRBV19 and TRBJ1-1; perhaps TRBD1 as D (6 bases). The V end lost 5 bases, the J end lost 3 bases, and 13 bases lay between the germline ends. The CDR3 is made up of 14 amino acids. Germline-derived CDR1 and CDR2 are LNHDA and SQIVND (reference sequence). CDR3 region: CASSSPDRHTEAFF. CDR3 coding DNA: TGTGCCAGTAGTTCCCCGGACAGACACACTGAAGCTTTCTTT.

The V and J genes are TRBV2 and TRBJ1-5, with TRBD1 as a possible D gene (5 bases). The CDR3 loop spans 15 amino acids. V shed 5 bases and J shed 5 bases, with 16 bases lying between them. The germline gives CDR1 SNHLY, CDR2 FYNNEI. The CDR3 DNA reads TGTGCCAGCAGTCCAACACACAGGACCGATCAGCCCCAGCATTTT. Translating gives CASSPTHRTDQPQHF.

The chain employs TRBV11-2 and TRBJ2-7, with 8 bases that match TRBD1. The V and J ends lost 4 bases and 2 bases, in that order; junction bases with no gene match: 4. The CDR3 is 14 amino acids. The germline CDR1 and CDR2 sequences are SGHAT and FQNNGV. The CDR3 loop is CASSYDRGTYEQYF. The CDR3, as DNA: TGTGCCAGCAGCTATGACAGGGGAACCTACGAGCAGTACTTC.

This clone was counted a single time. The V call is TRBV13, the J call TRBJ2-7; TRBD1 or TRBD2 may be the D gene (5 bases each). Germline values: CDR1 PRHDT, CDR2 FYEKMQ (reference sequence). The V gene lost 4 bases and the J gene lost 5 bases, with 21 bases spanning the gap. The CDR3 runs to 16 residues. CDR3 DNA: TGTGCCAGCAGCTCCTCTCTTCCAGGGCCGGAGGACGAGCAGTACTTC. Translated, it gives CASSSSLPGPEDEQYF.

The rearrangement links TRBV6-6 to TRBJ2-3, with D possibly TRBD2 on 6 matching bases. This CDR3 has 13 residues. V dropped 8 bases and J dropped 4 bases, with 13 bases sitting between them. From germline, CDR1 is MNHNY and CDR2 SVGAGI (reference sequence). This CDR3 is CASGGSGADTQYF. Written as DNA, the CDR3 is TGTGCCAGCGGGGGTAGCGGAGCAGATACGCAGTATTTT.

This clone has just one count. Other DNA sequences of this sample code for an identical CDR3. As DNA, the CDR3 is TGTGCCAGCAGCCCGGGACAGGGGGTGGGCTACACCTTC. Amino acids: CASSPGQGVGYTF. The chain combines TRBV28 with TRBJ1-2; 11 positions match TRBD1. V was clipped by 6 bases and J by 8 bases; unmatched bases: 5. The CDR3 has 13 residues. The V gene's germline CDR1 is MDHEN and CDR2 SYDVKM.

The rearrangement joins TRBV5-5 to TRBJ1-1; 9 positions agree with TRBD1. The CDR3 runs to 15 residues. J gave up 5 bases and V 3 bases, and 8 bases lay outside the gene matches. Germline V gene lookup returns CDR1 SGHKS and CDR2 YYEKEE (reference sequence). CDR3 DNA sequence: TGTGCCAGCAGCTACCAAACAGGGGGCTGGACTGAAGCTTTCTTT. This encodes CASSYQTGGWTEAFF.

CDR3 residues: CASSESAYYEQYF. The CDR3, as DNA: TGTGCCAGCAGTGAAAGCGCCTACTACGAGCAGTACTTC. The chain uses TRBV25-1 and TRBJ2-7, with D unclear. Germline CDR1 reads MGHDK; CDR2 reads SYGVNS. V lost 2 bases and J lost 3, with 8 bases in between. The CDR3 has 13 amino acids.

This clone was counted a few times. The CDR3 DNA reads TGTGCCAGCAGTGAAGCAGGAGGGAAAGAGACCCAGTACTTC. Its protein is CASSEAGGKETQYF. The rearrangement uses TRBV2 and TRBJ2-5, with D tentatively TRBD2 (6 bases). From germline, CDR1 is SNHLY and CDR2 FYNNEI. The CDR3 runs 14 residues. Trimming removed 0 bases at V and 3 bases at J, with 8 bases between.

V gene TRBV15 combines with J gene TRBJ1-1; 7 bases are shared with TRBD1. The CDR3 totals 14 residues. With 3 bases clipped from V and 10 bases from J, the junction kept 11 bases outside the gene matches. Per germline, CDR1 LNHNV and CDR2 YYDKDF (reference sequence). DNA of the CDR3: TGTGCCACCAGCAGCACCCCAGGGGGGCTCGCAGCTTTCTTT. Its protein is CATSSTPGGLAAFF.